A single sample gave rise to the 2 T cell receptor beta chains below, sequenced in a study of T cell responses to AZD1222 COVID-19 vaccine. TCRdb keeps only in-frame clones here, not all; method: immunoSEQ multiplex PCR. The table records 130,000 or so clones, around nine tenths of them present only once. The sample was peripheral blood, taken on day 0 of AZD1222 vaccination. All receptors come from an adult in good health.

V is TRBV11-2 and J is TRBJ2-1; TRBD2 matches 7 bases. The CDR3 is 19 amino acids. Germline V lookup: CDR1 SGHAT, CDR2 FQNNGV. V trimming: 4 bases; J trimming: 0 bases; junction bases outside the gene matches: 15. CDR3 sequence (DNA): TGTGCCAGCAGCTATCCCCGGAGTAGGCGCGGGAGCTCCTACAATGAGCAGTTCTTC. Residues: CASSYPRSRRGSSYNEQFF.

V gene TRBV28 combines with J gene TRBJ1-1; weak D call: TRBD1 (6 bases). The CDR3 spans 16 residues. V was shortened by 6 bases and J by 0 bases, with 17 bases between the two germline ends. Germline loops: CDR1 MDHEN, CDR2 SYDVKM. CDR3 amino acids: CASSRGGQRMNTEAFF. The CDR3 DNA reads as TGTGCCAGCAGCCGCGGGGGGCAAAGAATGAACACTGAAGCTTTCTTT.